This is a list of T cell receptor beta chains from one sample in a study of blood T cell repertoires in COVID-19. Assay used: immunoSEQ multiplex PCR; TCRdb lists only in-frame clones, some missing. The sample consists of fewer than 150,000 clones, approximately 84% of them appearing once. Sequenced material: peripheral blood. These receptors were taken from a woman older than 75 in a cohort sampled during active or convalescent COVID-19. CDR3s include the opening cysteine and the closing phenylalanine or tryptophan. D genes are given only for firm matches.

TRBJ2-3 | TRBV6-5 | 14 | TRBD2 | TGTGCCAGCAGTTACCGGACTAGCGCAGATACGCAGTATTTT | CASSYRTSADTQYF
TRBJ1-4 | TRBV9 | 16 | . | TGTGCCAGCAGCGTCTCCCTGGACACCAATAATGAAAAACTGTTTTTT | CASSVSLDTNNEKLFF
TRBJ1-1 | TRBV3-1/TRBV3-2 | 13 | . | TGTGCCAGCAGCCTTACAGTGAACACTGAAGCTTTCTTT | CASSLTVNTEAFF
TRBJ2-5 | TRBV6-5 | 16 | TRBD1 | TGTGCCAGCAGTTACTCGGCAGGGGGCATGGGAGAGACCCAGTACTTC | CASSYSAGGMGETQYF
TRBJ1-6 | TRBV5-1 | 15 | . | TGCGCCAGCAGCTTGGTTCAGGGAAGGGGTTCACCCCTCCACTTT | CASSLVQGRGSPLHF
TRBJ2-3 | TRBV18 | 17 | TRBD2 | TGTGCCAGCTCACCGGTCCCTAGCGGGGGGAGAAAAGATACGCAGTATTTT | CASSPVPSGGRKDTQYF
TRBJ1-6 | TRBV6-1 | 15 | . | TGTGCCAGCAGTGAAACCCCAGGGTCCCGCTCACCCCTCCACTTT | CASSETPGSRSPLHF
TRBJ2-3 | TRBV6-1 | 17 | . | TGTGCCAGCAGTGGGGACCCCAAAGGGGAGGTCACAGATACGCAGTATTTT | CASSGDPKGEVTDTQYF
TRBJ1-6 | TRBV28 | 17 | . | TGTGCCAGCAGTTGGAGGCAGGAGAGCTCCTATAATTCACCCCTCCACTTT | CASSWRQESSYNSPLHF
TRBJ1-5 | TRBV20-1 | 13 | . | TGCAGTGCCAGTAGGACAGTCAATCAGCCCCAGCATTTT | CSASRTVNQPQHF